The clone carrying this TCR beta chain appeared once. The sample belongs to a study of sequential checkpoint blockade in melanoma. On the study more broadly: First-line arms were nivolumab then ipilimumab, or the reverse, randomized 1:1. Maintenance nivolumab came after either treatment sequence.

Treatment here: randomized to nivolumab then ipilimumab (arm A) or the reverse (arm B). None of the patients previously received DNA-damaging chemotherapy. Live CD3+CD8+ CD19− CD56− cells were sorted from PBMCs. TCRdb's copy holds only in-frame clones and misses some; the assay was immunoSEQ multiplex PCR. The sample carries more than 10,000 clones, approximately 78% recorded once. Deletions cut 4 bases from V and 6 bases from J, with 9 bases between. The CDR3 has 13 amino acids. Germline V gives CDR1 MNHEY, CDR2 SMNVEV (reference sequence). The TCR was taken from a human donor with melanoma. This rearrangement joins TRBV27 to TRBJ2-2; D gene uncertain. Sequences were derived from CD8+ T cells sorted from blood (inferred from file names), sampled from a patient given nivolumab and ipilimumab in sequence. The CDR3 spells CASSSPHPGELFF. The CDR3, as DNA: TGTGCCAGCAGTTCCCCCCATCCCGGGGAGCTGTTTTTT.